This T cell receptor (beta chain) was recorded in a study of HIV-infected children after antiretroviral therapy interruption. Across the whole study: Most children had recorded EBV and CMV exposure.

RNA-based 3' RACE libraries used unique molecular identifiers. Via MiXCR, TCRdb re-called the 3' RACE reads, giving one row per CDR3 protein. The sample holds some 90,000 distinct CDR3 sequences, 6.9% seen once. Many counts were recorded for this clonotype. The CDR3 is made up of 13 amino acids. V dropped 5 bases and J dropped 4 bases, with 9 bases sitting between them. Germline V gives CDR1 SSHAT, CDR2 FNYEAQ (reference sequence). Treatment here: PENTA 11 planned treatment interruption arm or continuous ART arm. This sample comprised CD45RA+ CD4+ T cells from PBMCs, pooled from several time points, obtained from a donor given antiretroviral therapy, either interrupted or continuous. Subset reported: naive CD4+ CD45RA+ CD45RO- T cells. The TCR was taken from a pool of human donors with HIV. The rearrangement uses TRBV7-7 and TRBJ1-3; D unresolved. CDR3 in DNA: TGTGCCAGCAGCCGGGAGACAGGAAACACCATATATTTT. Its translation is CASSRETGNTIYF.